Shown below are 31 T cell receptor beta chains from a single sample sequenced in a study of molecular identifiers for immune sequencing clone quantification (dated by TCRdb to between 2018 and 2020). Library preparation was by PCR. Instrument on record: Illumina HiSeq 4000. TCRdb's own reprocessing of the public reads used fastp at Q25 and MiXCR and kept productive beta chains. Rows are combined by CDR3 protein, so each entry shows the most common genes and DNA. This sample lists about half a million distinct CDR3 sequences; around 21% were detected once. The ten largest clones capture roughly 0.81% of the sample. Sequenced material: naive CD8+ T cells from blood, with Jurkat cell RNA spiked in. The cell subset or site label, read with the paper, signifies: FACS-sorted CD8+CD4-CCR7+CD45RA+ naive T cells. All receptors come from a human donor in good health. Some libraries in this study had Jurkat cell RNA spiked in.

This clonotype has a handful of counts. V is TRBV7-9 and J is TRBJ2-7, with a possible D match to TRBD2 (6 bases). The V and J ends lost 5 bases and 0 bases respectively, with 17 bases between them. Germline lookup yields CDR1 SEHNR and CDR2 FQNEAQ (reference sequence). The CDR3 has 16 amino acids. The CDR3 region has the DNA TGTGCCAGCAGCCATGGGTCTAGCGAAAGCTCCTACGAGCAGTACTTC. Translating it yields CASSHGSSESSYEQYF.

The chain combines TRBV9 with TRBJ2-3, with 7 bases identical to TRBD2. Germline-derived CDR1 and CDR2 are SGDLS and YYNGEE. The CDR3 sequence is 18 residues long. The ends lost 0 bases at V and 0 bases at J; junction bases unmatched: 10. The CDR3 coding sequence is TGTGCCAGCAGCGTAGCGGGTCCCGGGACTACTAGCACAGATACGCAGTATTTT. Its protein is CASSVAGPGTTSTDTQYF.

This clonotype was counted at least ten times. CDR3 residues: CSVEQPETQYF. For the CDR3, the DNA is TGCAGCGTTGAACAGCCAGAGACCCAGTACTTC. V is TRBV29-1 and J is TRBJ2-5; D is ambiguous. With 2 bases removed from V and 4 bases from J, the gap between germline ends came to 5 bases. Germline V gives CDR1 SQVTM, CDR2 ANQGSEA. The CDR3 is made up of 11 amino acids. Combining the CDR3 with reference TRBV29-1 and TRBJ2-5 gives the whole variable domain SAVISQKPSRDICQRGTSLTIQCQVDSQVTMMFWYRQQPGQSLTLIATANQGSEATYESGFVIDKFPISRPNLTFSTLTVSNMSPEDSSIYLCSVEQPETQYFGPGTRLLVL.

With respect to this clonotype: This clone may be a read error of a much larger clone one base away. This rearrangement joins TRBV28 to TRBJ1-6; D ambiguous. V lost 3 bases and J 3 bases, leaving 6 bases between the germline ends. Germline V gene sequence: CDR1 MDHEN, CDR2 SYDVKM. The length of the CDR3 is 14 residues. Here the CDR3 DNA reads TGTGCCAGCAGTTTTTCCGACTATAATTCACCCCTCCACTTT. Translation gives CASSFSDYNSPLHF.

The CDR3 is CASSQVGGGAGTDTQYF. CDR3 nucleotide sequence: TGCGCCAGCAGCCAAGTGGGGGGGGGCGCGGGCACAGATACGCAGTATTTT. The chain recombines TRBV4-1 with TRBJ2-3; D perhaps matches TRBD2 (7 bases). This CDR3 region has 17 residues. Trimming removed 1 base from V and 1 base from J, with 15 bases in between. Per germline, CDR1 MGHRA and CDR2 YSYEKL.

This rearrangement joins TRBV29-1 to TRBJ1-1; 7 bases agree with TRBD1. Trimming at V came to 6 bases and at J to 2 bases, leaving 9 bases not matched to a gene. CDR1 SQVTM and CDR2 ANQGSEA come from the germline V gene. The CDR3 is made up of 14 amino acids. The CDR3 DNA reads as TGCAGCGTAGCTCCGGGACAGCTTAACACTGAAGCTTTCTTT. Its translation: CSVAPGQLNTEAFF.

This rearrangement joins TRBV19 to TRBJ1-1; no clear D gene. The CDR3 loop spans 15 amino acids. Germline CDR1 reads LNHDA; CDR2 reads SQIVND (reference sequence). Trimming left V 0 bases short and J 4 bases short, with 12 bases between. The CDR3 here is CASSIDSSRTTEAFF. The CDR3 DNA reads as TGTGCCAGTAGTATAGACAGCTCTAGAACCACTGAAGCTTTCTTT.

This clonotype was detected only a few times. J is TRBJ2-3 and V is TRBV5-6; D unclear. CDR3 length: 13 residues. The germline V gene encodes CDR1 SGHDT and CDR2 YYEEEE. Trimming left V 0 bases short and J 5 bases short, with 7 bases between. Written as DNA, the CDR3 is TGTGCCAGCAGCTTGGTCCTCGAAGATACGCAGTATTTT. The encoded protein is CASSLVLEDTQYF.

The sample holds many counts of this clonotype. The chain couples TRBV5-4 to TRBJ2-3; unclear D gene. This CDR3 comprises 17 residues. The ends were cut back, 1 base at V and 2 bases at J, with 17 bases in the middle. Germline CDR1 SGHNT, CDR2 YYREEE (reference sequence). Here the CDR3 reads CASSLWIPGTITDTQYF. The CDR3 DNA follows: TGTGCCAGCAGCTTGTGGATCCCTGGAACTATCACAGATACGCAGTATTTT.

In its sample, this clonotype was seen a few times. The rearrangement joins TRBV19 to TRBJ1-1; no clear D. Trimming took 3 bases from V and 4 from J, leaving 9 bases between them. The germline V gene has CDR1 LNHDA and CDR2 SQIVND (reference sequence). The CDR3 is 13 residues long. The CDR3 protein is CASSMFSITEAFF. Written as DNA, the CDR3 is TGTGCCAGTAGTATGTTTAGTATCACTGAAGCTTTCTTT.

CDR3 nucleotides: TGTGCCAGCAGTGACCCGACAGGGGGTCTTTTGAGTGGCTACACCTTC. This sequence encodes CASSDPTGGLLSGYTF. The chain couples TRBV25-1 to TRBJ1-2; TRBD1 matches 9 bases. After removal of 3 bases from V and 7 bases from J, the junction contained 12 bases not matched to a gene. Germline lookup yields CDR1 MGHDK and CDR2 SYGVNS. This CDR3 contains 16 residues.

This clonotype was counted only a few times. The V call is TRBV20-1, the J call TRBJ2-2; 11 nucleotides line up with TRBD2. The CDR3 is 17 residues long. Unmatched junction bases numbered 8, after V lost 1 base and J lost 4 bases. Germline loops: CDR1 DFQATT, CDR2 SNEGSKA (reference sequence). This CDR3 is CSARAELAGVPTGELFF. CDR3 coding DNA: TGCAGTGCTAGAGCTGAACTAGCGGGAGTCCCCACCGGGGAGCTGTTTTTT.

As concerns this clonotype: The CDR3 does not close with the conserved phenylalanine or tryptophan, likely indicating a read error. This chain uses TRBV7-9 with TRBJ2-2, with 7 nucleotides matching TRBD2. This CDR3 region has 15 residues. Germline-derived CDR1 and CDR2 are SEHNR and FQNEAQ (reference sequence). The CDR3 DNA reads TGTTCCAGCTTAGAAGCGGGGATCGACACCGGGGAGCTGTTTTCT. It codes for CSSLEAGIDTGELFS.

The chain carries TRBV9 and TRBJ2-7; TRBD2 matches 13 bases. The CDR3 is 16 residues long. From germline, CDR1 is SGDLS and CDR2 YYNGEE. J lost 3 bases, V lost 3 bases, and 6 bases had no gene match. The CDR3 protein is CASSAAGTSGVYEQYF. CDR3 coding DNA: TGTGCCAGCAGCGCGGCCGGGACTAGCGGGGTCTACGAGCAGTACTTC.

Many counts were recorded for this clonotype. The CDR3 region is CASKGALRYEQYF. The CDR3 nucleotides are TGTGCCAGCAAGGGGGCTCTACGCTACGAGCAGTACTTC. The V gene is TRBV28, the J gene TRBJ2-7; 7 bases fit TRBD1. This CDR3 region has 13 residues. Per the germline V gene, CDR1 is MDHEN and CDR2 is SYDVKM. V shed 7 bases and J 3 bases; nucleotides not matched to a gene: 6.

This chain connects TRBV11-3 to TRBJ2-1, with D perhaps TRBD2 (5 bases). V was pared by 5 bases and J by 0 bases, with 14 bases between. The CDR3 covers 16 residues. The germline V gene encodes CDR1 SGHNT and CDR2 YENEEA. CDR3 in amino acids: CASSPEGDRSYNEQFF. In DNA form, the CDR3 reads TGTGCCAGCAGCCCAGAGGGCGATCGCTCCTACAATGAGCAGTTCTTC.

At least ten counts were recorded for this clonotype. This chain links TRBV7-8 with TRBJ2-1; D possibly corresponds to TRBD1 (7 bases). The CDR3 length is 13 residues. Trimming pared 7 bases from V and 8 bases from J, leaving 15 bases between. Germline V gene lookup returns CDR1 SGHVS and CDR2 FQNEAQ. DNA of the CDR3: TGTGCCAGCATGCCCAGGGGGGTCGATGAGCAGTTCTTC. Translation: CASMPRGVDEQFF. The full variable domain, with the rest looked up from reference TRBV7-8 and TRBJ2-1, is GAGVSQSPRYKVAKRGQDVALRCDPISGHVSLFWYQQALGQGPEFLTYFQNEAQLDKSGLPSDRFFAERPEGSVSTLKIQRTQQEDSAVYLCASMPRGVDEQFFGPGTRLTVL.

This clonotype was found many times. Here the CDR3 DNA reads TGCAGTGCTAGAGGTCAGTCCTACGAGCAGTACTTC. Translated: CSARGQSYEQYF. The chain carries TRBV20-1 and TRBJ2-7; D not certain. The V end lost 1 base, the J end lost 1 base, and 5 bases lay between the germline ends. The germline V gene encodes CDR1 DFQATT and CDR2 SNEGSKA (reference sequence). The CDR3 length is 12 residues.

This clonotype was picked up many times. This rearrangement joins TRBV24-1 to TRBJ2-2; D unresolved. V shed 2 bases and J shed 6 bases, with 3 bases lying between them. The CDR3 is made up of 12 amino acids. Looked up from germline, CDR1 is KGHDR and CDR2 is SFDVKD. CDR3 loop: CATSDSPGELFF. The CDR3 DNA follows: TGTGCCACCAGTGATTCCCCCGGGGAGCTGTTTTTT.

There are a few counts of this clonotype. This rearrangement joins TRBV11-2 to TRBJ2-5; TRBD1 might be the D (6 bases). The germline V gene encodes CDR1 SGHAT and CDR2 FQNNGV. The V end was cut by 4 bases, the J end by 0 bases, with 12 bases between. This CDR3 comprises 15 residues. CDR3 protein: CASSWGTMYQETQYF. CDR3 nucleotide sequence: TGTGCCAGCAGCTGGGGGACAATGTACCAAGAGACCCAGTACTTC.

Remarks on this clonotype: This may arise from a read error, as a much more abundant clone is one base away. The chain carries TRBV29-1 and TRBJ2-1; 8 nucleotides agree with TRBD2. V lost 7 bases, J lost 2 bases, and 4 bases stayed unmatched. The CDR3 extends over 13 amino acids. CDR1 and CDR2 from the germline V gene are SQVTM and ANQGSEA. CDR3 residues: CSARLAPYNEQFF. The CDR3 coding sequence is TGCAGCGCCCGACTAGCGCCCTACAATGAGCAGTTCTTC.

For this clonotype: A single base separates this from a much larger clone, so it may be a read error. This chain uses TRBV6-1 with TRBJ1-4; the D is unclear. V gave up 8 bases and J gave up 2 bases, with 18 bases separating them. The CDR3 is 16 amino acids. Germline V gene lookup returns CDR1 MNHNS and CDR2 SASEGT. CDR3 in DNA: TGTGCCAGCCGCTGTCGAGGGTCCTGGACTAATGAAAAACTGTTTTTT. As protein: CASRCRGSWTNEKLFF.

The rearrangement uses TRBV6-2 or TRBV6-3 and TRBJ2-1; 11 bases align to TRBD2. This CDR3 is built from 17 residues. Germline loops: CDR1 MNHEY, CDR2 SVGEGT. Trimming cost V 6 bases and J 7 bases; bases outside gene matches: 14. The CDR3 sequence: CASSLHEVVAGGNEQFF. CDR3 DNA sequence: TGTGCCAGCAGCCTACACGAGGTAGTAGCGGGAGGGAATGAGCAGTTCTTC.

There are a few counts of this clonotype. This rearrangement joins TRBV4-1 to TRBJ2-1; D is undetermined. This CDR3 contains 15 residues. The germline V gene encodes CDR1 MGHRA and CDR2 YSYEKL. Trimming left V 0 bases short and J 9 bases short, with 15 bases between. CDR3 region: CASSQEGGSVGEQFF. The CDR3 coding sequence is TGCGCCAGCAGCCAAGAAGGTGGGTCCGTGGGTGAGCAGTTCTTC.

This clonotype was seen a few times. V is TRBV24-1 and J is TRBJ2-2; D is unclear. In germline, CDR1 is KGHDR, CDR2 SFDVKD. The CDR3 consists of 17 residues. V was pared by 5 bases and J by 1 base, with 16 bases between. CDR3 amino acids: CATSVWAGSENTGELFF. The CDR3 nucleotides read TGTGCCACCAGTGTCTGGGCCGGGTCAGAGAACACCGGGGAGCTGTTTTTT.

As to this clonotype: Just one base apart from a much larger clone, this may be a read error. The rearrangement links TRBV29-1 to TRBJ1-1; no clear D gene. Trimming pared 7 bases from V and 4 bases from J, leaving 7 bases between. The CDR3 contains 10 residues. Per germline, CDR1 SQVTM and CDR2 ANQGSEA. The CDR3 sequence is CSGVGTEAFF. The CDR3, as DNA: TGCAGCGGGGTGGGCACTGAAGCTTTCTTT.

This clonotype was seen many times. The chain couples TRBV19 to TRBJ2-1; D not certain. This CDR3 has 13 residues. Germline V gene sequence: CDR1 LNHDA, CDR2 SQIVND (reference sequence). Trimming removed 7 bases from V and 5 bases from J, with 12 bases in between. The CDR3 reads CASTTVGHNEQFF. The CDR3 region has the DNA TGTGCCAGTACCACGGTGGGCCACAATGAGCAGTTCTTC. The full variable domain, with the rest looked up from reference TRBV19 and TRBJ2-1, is DGGITQSPKYLFRKEGQNVTLSCEQNLNHDAMYWYRQDPGQGLRLIYYSQIVNDFQKGDIAEGYSVSREKKESFPLTVTSAQKNPTAFYLCASTTVGHNEQFFGPGTRLTVL.

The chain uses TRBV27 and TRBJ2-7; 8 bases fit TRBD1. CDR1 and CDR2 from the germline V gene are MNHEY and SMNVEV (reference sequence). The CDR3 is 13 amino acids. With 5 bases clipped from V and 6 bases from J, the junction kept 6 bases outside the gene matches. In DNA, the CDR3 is TGTGCCAGCAGTATAAGGACAGGGACCGAGCAGTACTTC. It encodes CASSIRTGTEQYF.

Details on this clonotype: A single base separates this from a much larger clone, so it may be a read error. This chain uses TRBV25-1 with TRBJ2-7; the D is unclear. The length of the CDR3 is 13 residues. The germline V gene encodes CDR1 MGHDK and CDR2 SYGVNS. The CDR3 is CASSEDPPGEQCF. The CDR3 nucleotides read TGTGCCAGCAGTGAGGATCCACCGGGCGAGCAGTGCTTC.

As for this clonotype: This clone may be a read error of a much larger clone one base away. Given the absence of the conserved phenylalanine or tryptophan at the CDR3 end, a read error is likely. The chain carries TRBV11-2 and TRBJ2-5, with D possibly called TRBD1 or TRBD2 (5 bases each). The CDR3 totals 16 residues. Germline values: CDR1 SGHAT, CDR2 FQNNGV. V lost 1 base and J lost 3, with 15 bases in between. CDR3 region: CASSLVPRGREETQYS. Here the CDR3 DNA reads TGTGCCAGCAGCTTAGTTCCGAGGGGCAGGGAAGAGACCCAGTACTCC.

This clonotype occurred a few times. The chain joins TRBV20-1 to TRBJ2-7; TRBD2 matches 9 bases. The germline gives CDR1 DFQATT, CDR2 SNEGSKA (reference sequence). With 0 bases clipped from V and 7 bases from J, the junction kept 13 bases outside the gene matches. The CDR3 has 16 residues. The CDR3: CSARDFLAGEVGEQYF. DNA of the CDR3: TGCAGTGCTAGAGATTTTTTAGCGGGAGAGGTGGGGGAGCAGTACTTC.